The source of this TCR beta chain is a study of CD8+ T cells in alopecia areata (dated by TCRdb to the late 2010s). About the study as a whole: Female C3H/HeJ recipients, roughly 6-10 weeks old, were grafted with skin from C3H/HeJ donors with spontaneous alopecia (about 6-12 months old). To study T cell clonal expansion in alopecia areata, the researchers applied high-throughput TCRbeta sequencing to both the C3H/HeJ mouse model and human patients. In humans, TCRbeta sequencing was performed on scalp tissue and on sorted CD4+ and CD8+ peripheral blood T cells from healthy controls and from patients with patchy or totalis/universalis alopecia areata. Scalp clonality was compared among normal scalp (n=4), patchy alopecia areata scalp (n=8), and alopecia totalis/universalis scalp (n=8). RNA came from the PAXgene miRNA kit for fixed scalp, the miRNeasy kit for PBMCs, and the RNeasy kit for mouse skin. TCRbeta CDR3 regions were amplified by immunoSEQ multiplex PCR using 35 Vbeta forward and 13 Jbeta reverse primers.

The CDR3 holds 15 amino acids from the cysteine to the phenylalanine. The DNA has 33 bases, all within the CDR3, and is read from base 1. The germline V gene provides CDR1 SGHDT and CDR2 FRDEAV. V and J are trimmed by 3 bases and 1 base, and the gene matches miss 0 bases of the junction. The investigation overall reported the following: Shared TCR sequences between patients were less evident than in mice, which may be partly attributable to HLA diversity in the patient population. Lesional scalp, especially in alopecia totalis/universalis, showed higher clonality and more expanded CD8+ clones than normal scalp, suggesting antigenic drive. Scalp TCR repertoire analysis is complicated because resident alphabeta T cells in normal human skin are also sequenced, whereas mouse skin is dominated by gammadelta T cells.

The table lists this clone with many counts. It lacks a known antigen. The receptor originates from a mouse, and its gene names and germline sequences are accordingly murine. The read terminates 4 residues before the CDR3 end, so the remaining end is supplied by the germline J gene. Library preparation was by the immunoSEQ multiplex PCR assay. RNA was extracted from all samples and reverse transcribed into cDNA as template for TCR sequencing. SuperScript III was used to make first-strand cDNA, primed with a 2:1 mix of oligo-dT and random hexamers. Amplification bias was assessed with a synthetic immune receptor repertoire, and residual bias was removed computationally. Sequencing of the libraries was done on Illumina HiSeq using 60 bp reads that spanned the CDR3 and were read from J toward V. The authors processed their data as follows. Raw reads were preprocessed to remove errors, and CDR3 was defined according to IMGT conventions as the region from the conserved cysteine to phenylalanine. Clonality was calculated as 1 minus Shannon entropy normalized by log2 of the number of productive unique TCRs. Whether scalp clones were CD4 or CD8 was inferred by matching scalp TCRbeta sequences against CD4 and CD8 repertoires sorted from blood. As stored in TCRdb, this immuneACCESS dataset retains in-frame rearrangements with V and J assigned. A fraction of the clones does not appear; measured against another copy, unresolved V genes explain less than half of the discrepancy, and the remainder lacks a known reason. The V and J calls and clone size come from that table; D and trimming were worked out from the DNA. This sample has 200,000 to 300,000 clones, none of them a singleton. The biggest ten clones account for about 1.1% of the sample.

Cells from mouse cutaneous lymph nodes were pooled, stained for CD4, CD8alpha, NKG2D, NKG2ACE and other markers, and then sorted on a BD Influx. The TCR was taken from a C3H/HeJ mouse with alopecia areata. Members of this strain share the MHC haplotype H2-k. The specimen was CD4+ T cells sorted from a lymph node. The chain is encoded by TRBV14 joined to TRBJ2-1, with 11 bases aligning to TRBD1. The sequenced CDR3 bases are TGTGCCAGCAGTTGGGACAGGGGGAACTATGCT. Translation gives CASSWDRGNYA. The whole CDR3 sequence is CASSWDRGNYAEQFF.